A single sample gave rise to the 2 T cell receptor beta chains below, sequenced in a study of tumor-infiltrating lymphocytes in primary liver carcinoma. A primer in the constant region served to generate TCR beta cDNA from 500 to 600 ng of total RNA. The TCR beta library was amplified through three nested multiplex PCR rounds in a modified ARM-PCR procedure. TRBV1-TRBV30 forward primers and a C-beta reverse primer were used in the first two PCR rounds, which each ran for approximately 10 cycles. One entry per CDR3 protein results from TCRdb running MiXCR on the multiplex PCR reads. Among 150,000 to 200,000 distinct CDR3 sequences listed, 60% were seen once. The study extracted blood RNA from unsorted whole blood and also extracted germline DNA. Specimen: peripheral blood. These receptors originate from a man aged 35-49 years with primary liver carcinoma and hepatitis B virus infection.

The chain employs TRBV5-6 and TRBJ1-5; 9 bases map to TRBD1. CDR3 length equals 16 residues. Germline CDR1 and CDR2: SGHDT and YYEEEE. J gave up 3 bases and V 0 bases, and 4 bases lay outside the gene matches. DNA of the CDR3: TGTGCCAGCAGCTTGGGACAGGGGGGAACCAATCAGCCCCAGCATTTT. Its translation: CASSLGQGGTNQPQHF.

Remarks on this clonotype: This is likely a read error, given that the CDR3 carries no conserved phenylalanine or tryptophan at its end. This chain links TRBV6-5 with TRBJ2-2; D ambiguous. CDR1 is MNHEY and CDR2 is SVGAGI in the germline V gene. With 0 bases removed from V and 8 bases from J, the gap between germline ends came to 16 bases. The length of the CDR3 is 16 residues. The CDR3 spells CASSYSIPPGVGELFS. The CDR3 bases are TGTGCCAGCAGTTACTCGATACCGCCTGGAGTGGGGGAGCTGTTTTCT.